The present T cell receptor (beta chain) was sequenced within a study of blood T cells in healthy people across ages. V lost 5 bases, J lost 0 bases, and 17 bases lay in between. This CDR3 contains 15 residues. The V gene's germline CDR1 is DFQATT and CDR2 SNEGSKA (reference sequence). A second PCR, run for roughly 7 to 11 cycles, used a sample-barcoded 5' primer plus a J-beta primer mix. Each CDR3 protein is one row after TCRdb ran MiXCR on the 5' RACE reads. The sample records some 640,000 distinct CDR3 sequences, around 45% being singletons. This sequence was found in a woman aged 60-75 years in good health. The chain employs TRBV20-1 and TRBJ2-7; D is perhaps TRBD2 (5 bases). The specimen sequenced was blood. As DNA, the CDR3 is TGCAGTGCTGGAGGCCATCGGATAACCTCCTACGAGCAGTACTTC. The encoded protein is CSAGGHRITSYEQYF.